This T cell receptor beta chain was retrieved from a study of immune evolution from preneoplasia to lung adenocarcinoma listed by TCRdb under 2021. The study in broad terms: The study used immune gene expression, TCR sequencing and multiplex immunofluorescence to profile the immune contexture of lung adenocarcinoma precursors and invasive adenocarcinoma. Resected precursor lesions (AAH, AIS, MIA) and invasive adenocarcinomas were compared with paired morphologically normal lung tissue. The sample size was set by how many specimens were available, not by a prior power calculation. The immune data were integrated with whole exome sequencing and methylation data from the same cohort of nodules. A total of approximately 50 patients with pulmonary nodules who underwent surgical resection were included in the overall cohort. The TCR sequencing data were obtained from some 50 patients. It was reported in the study that 100 to 110 samples were used for TCR sequencing. POLYSOLVER was used to infer Class I HLA alleles from exome data, while LOHHLA was used to detect allele-specific HLA loss. The study at large found these results: Because every patient came from Japan and China, how well the results apply to Western populations was uncertain. The highest top T cell clone frequencies were observed in normal lung, and a progressive decrease in top T cell clone frequencies appeared to occur from AAH through AIS, MIA and invasive adenocarcinoma. The findings rested on association rather than direct causation, and larger cohorts with long-term follow-up and longitudinal biopsies were considered necessary. The highest clonality was observed in normal lung, whereas higher T cell density and diversity but lower clonality appeared to be present in later-stage lesions.

Using the immunoSEQ hsTCRbeta Kit, TCR beta CDR3 regions were sequenced from DNA. The source study handled its data this way. The ImmunoSEQ Analyzer was used to analyse the TCR sequencing data. T cell clonality was calculated on productive rearrangements as 1 minus Pielou's evenness. The inverse Simpson index, applied to productive templates, was used to measure T cell diversity. T cell density was defined as TCR beta template counts normalized to usable DNA, with usable DNA estimated by amplifying and sequencing housekeeping genes. Two-sided Kruskal-Wallis tests were used to compare TCR metrics across histologic stages. The table was pulled from immuneACCESS by TCRdb, which kept in-frame rearrangements only. Such tables lose some clones; where checked, under half of the loss comes from unresolved V genes, and the rest has no known cause. The DNA gave D and trimming, while V, J and clone size come from that table. This sample has about 4,600 clones in its table, and over 70% of those were observed once. About 8% of the sample is taken by the ten largest.

Sequences WSHSY (CDR1) and SAAADI (CDR2) are obtained from the germline V gene. Unmatched junction bases come to 7, with V trimmed by 9 bases and J by 5 bases. The CDR3 holds 13 amino acids from the cysteine to the phenylalanine. Here the CDR3 DNA is all that survives: 39 bases in frame from base 1. Compared with the rest of its sample, this clone is large (0.1 to 1%). This clone's antigen is unknown. Per-base qualities were not stored, and no clone one base away is much larger. The patients had resection in Japan or China between 2014 and 2017. Two lung cancer pathologists independently reviewed H&E slides to confirm the histologic diagnosis of every case. DNA was isolated from FFPE tissue using the AllPrep DNA/RNA FFPE Kit.

This clonotype was obtained from a person between 60 and 79 years old with lung adenocarcinoma. Sample: FFPE adjacent normal lung tissue. The sequence links TRBV10-2 to TRBJ2-5; 9 central bases correspond to TRBD2. CDR3 reads: CASQIAGAETQYF. The DNA sequence is given as TGCGCCAGTCAGATAGCGGGAGCGGAGACCCAGTACTTC.